The rows below give T cell receptor beta chains drawn from one sample of a study of shared clonotypes between healthy human individuals. Clones were read by immunoSEQ multiplex PCR, and TCRdb kept only the in-frame ones, dropping some. The repertoire holds around 2,100,000 clones, with roughly 94% as singletons. The sequenced material came from naive CD8+ T cells sorted from blood. All receptors derive from a man aged 18-30 years in good health. Each CDR3 is given with its conserved first and last residue. Fields, in order: D gene, J gene, CDR3 length, V gene, CDR3 protein. D genes are given only for firm matches.

D gene: -
J gene: TRBJ1-1
CDR3 length: 16
V gene: TRBV14
CDR3 protein: CASSRSRGWGDTEAFF

D gene: -
J gene: TRBJ1-1
CDR3 length: 15
V gene: TRBV2
CDR3 protein: CASIPKFEMNTEAFF

D gene: -
J gene: TRBJ2-7
CDR3 length: 12
V gene: TRBV9
CDR3 protein: CASSSQSSEQYF

D gene: TRBD2
J gene: TRBJ2-7
CDR3 length: 15
V gene: TRBV27
CDR3 protein: CASSPFSGSSYEQYF

D gene: -
J gene: TRBJ1-4
CDR3 length: 13
V gene: TRBV28
CDR3 protein: CASSLEGDEKLFF

D gene: -
J gene: TRBJ2-1
CDR3 length: 14
V gene: TRBV6-5
CDR3 protein: CASTAGSLNNEQFF

D gene: TRBD2
J gene: TRBJ2-2
CDR3 length: 18
V gene: TRBV5-8
CDR3 protein: CASSWVVASGANTGELFF

D gene: TRBD1
J gene: TRBJ1-2
CDR3 length: 16
V gene: TRBV2
CDR3 protein: CASSESTGGNYYGYTF

D gene: -
J gene: TRBJ1-1
CDR3 length: 14
V gene: TRBV29-1
CDR3 protein: CSVEGVSSGTEAFF

D gene: TRBD1
J gene: TRBJ2-1
CDR3 length: 17
V gene: TRBV27
CDR3 protein: CASSFVTQGSTYNEQFF

D gene: TRBD1
J gene: TRBJ2-1
CDR3 length: 16
V gene: TRBV5-1
CDR3 protein: CASSLVGQGARLEQFF

D gene: TRBD1
J gene: TRBJ2-7
CDR3 length: 13
V gene: TRBV7-6
CDR3 protein: CASSPGQGFEQYF

D gene: -
J gene: TRBJ1-4
CDR3 length: 14
V gene: TRBV2
CDR3 protein: CASSERQANEKLFF

D gene: -
J gene: TRBJ1-2
CDR3 length: 11
V gene: TRBV19
CDR3 protein: CASSAVYGYTF

D gene: -
J gene: TRBJ2-7
CDR3 length: 14
V gene: TRBV9
CDR3 protein: CASSEGGGGYEQYF

D gene: -
J gene: TRBJ2-7
CDR3 length: 16
V gene: TRBV4-3
CDR3 protein: CASSQVWAESSYEQYF

D gene: -
J gene: TRBJ2-1
CDR3 length: 14
V gene: TRBV27
CDR3 protein: CASSLGPMGGEQFF

D gene: -
J gene: TRBJ2-3
CDR3 length: 14
V gene: TRBV5-6
CDR3 protein: CASSDGTTRYTQYF

D gene: -
J gene: TRBJ1-2
CDR3 length: 12
V gene: TRBV9
CDR3 protein: CASSILSGGYTF

D gene: -
J gene: TRBJ1-3
CDR3 length: 14
V gene: TRBV7-9
CDR3 protein: CASSFSENGNTIYF

D gene: TRBD1
J gene: TRBJ1-1
CDR3 length: 13
V gene: TRBV29-1
CDR3 protein: CSVDGTVNTEAFF

D gene: TRBD1
J gene: TRBJ1-1
CDR3 length: 15
V gene: TRBV19
CDR3 protein: CASSGTAFWNTEAFF

D gene: -
J gene: TRBJ2-3
CDR3 length: 17
V gene: TRBV4-2
CDR3 protein: CASSHSTGASGTDTQYF

D gene: -
J gene: TRBJ2-3
CDR3 length: 12
V gene: TRBV10-3
CDR3 protein: CAIGDPPDTQYF

D gene: TRBD1
J gene: TRBJ2-7
CDR3 length: 14
V gene: TRBV7-2
CDR3 protein: CASSPDRVTYEQYF

D gene: TRBD2
J gene: TRBJ2-7
CDR3 length: 14
V gene: TRBV7-6
CDR3 protein: CASSSGTSLHEQYF

D gene: -
J gene: TRBJ2-7
CDR3 length: 15
V gene: TRBV11-2
CDR3 protein: CASSPEVAVRYEQYF

D gene: TRBD1
J gene: TRBJ2-7
CDR3 length: 14
V gene: TRBV27
CDR3 protein: CASSFDRVAHEQYF

D gene: -
J gene: TRBJ2-7
CDR3 length: 14
V gene: TRBV19
CDR3 protein: CASSARLDFYEQYF

D gene: -
J gene: TRBJ2-7
CDR3 length: 15
V gene: TRBV7-2
CDR3 protein: CASSLNGQSSYEQYF